This T cell receptor (beta chain) was sequenced during a study of T cells in tuberculosis. This clone appeared a single time. CDR1 and CDR2 (germline): SGHTA, FQGNSA. V lost 1 base and J 2 bases, leaving 5 bases between the germline ends. The CDR3 runs to 13 residues. Some clones are missing from TCRdb's copy, which holds only in-frame ones; the method was immunoSEQ multiplex PCR. The sample holds about 29,000 clones, 90% to 95% seen once. Latent tuberculosis screening used tuberculin skin test and IGRA at entry. The TCR comes from a donor aged 10 to 29 with latent tuberculosis or without tuberculosis infection. The rearrangement links TRBV7-2 to TRBJ1-2; no firm D call. Sequencing was done on a sample of PBMCs. The CDR3 region is CASSLDKNYGYTF. The CDR3 region has the DNA TGTGCCAGCAGCTTAGACAAAAACTATGGCTACACCTTC.